This T cell receptor beta chain was observed in a study of OX40 agonist ivuxolimab in advanced cancers. For the study at large: Three partial responders included one hepatocellular carcinoma patient and two cutaneous melanoma patients.

Some clones are missing from TCRdb's copy, which holds only in-frame ones; the method was immunoSEQ multiplex PCR. In the table there are 98,000 or so clones, about 88% of which are singletons. Worth noting for this clone: The antigen is unknown.

Per germline, CDR1 GTSNPN and CDR2 SVGIG (reference sequence). V was trimmed by 2 bases and J by 0 bases, leaving 6 bases between them. The CDR3 is 13 residues long. Notes on the study in general: Among patients with partial responses at 0.1-3.0 mg/kg, clonal expansion was among the lowest. Compared with CD4+, CD8+ T cells on average had more expanded clones. Researchers did not determine the expanded peripheral T cells' antigen specificity.

V gene TRBV30 combines with J gene TRBJ2-3; D gene unclear. Sequenced here: CD4+ or CD8+ T cells sorted from blood, sampled in a trial of the OX40 agonist ivuxolimab. The sequence derives from an adult with an advanced solid tumor such as melanoma, head and neck, liver or kidney cancer. The CDR3 loop is CAWSLGSTDTQYF. The DNA for the CDR3 is TGTGCCTGGAGTTTGGGGAGCACAGATACGCAGTATTTT. The variable domain in full, with the rest retrieved from reference TRBV30 and TRBJ2-3, is SQTIHQWPATLVQPVGSPLSLECTVEGTSNPNLYWYRQAAGRGLQLLFYSVGIGQISSEVPQNLSASRPQDRQFILSSKKLLLSDSGFYLCAWSLGSTDTQYFGPGTRLTVL.